This T cell receptor beta chain was profiled in a study of graft-versus-host responses after intestinal transplantation. The overall study: Recipients obtained multivisceral, liver-intestinal, or isolated intestinal transplants. Recipients were all induced with anti-thymocyte globulin, then given tacrolimus and steroids for roughly three years.

About this clone itself: Antigen specificity is unknown.

The V segment lost 4 bases and the J segment 6 bases; nucleotides outside the gene matches: 5. CDR1 and CDR2 (germline): GTSNPN, SVGIG (reference sequence). The CDR3 has 15 residues. Study observations and caveats: Early after transplant, HvG declines were associated with peak levels of circulating GvH clones. GvH clonotypes were identified within recipient marrow, with a subset emerging first in ileum or blood.

Method: immunoSEQ multiplex PCR; TCRdb's copy keeps in-frame clones and lacks some. The sample shows 35,000 to 55,000 clones, just under 95% of them seen only once. This sequence joins TRBV30 and TRBJ2-1, with TRBD2 identical over 14 bases. Sample: PBMCs, taken approximately 740 days after a first intestinal transplant, on the day of a second. This sequence was found in a human patient who received an intestinal transplant, so some T cells may come from the graft donor. The CDR3 protein is CAWNQGLAGGNEQFF. CDR3 DNA sequence: TGTGCCTGGAATCAAGGACTAGCGGGAGGCAATGAGCAGTTCTTC.